The 12 T cell receptor beta chains given below trace back to one sample, sequenced in a study of identifying expanded T cells in peripheral blood. Method: immunoSEQ multiplex PCR; TCRdb's copy keeps in-frame clones and lacks some. Of approximately 120,000 clones listed, 88% are singletons. Source material: blood. The receptors were sampled from a person aged 18 to 70 in good health.

The chain is built from TRBV27 and TRBJ2-1; possibly TRBD2 for D (6 bases). Germline CDR1 reads MNHEY; CDR2 reads SMNVEV (reference sequence). V was cut by 6 bases and J by 14 bases, with 20 bases left in between. This CDR3 is 13 amino acids long. The CDR3 DNA reads TGTGCCAGCAGCTTACAACCGACGGGGGAAGAGTTCTTC. Residues: CASSLQPTGEEFF.

The CDR3 nucleotides read TGTGCCAGCAGCCGAGGAGGGGCAGTTTCCGAGCAGTACTTC. Translation: CASSRGGAVSEQYF. The chain joins TRBV5-5 to TRBJ2-7; possibly TRBD2 for D (6 bases). In germline, CDR1 is SGHKS, CDR2 YYEKEE (reference sequence). This CDR3 comprises 14 residues. Between the trimmed V and J ends, which lost 4 bases and 6 bases, there was a span of 17 bases.

The chain uses TRBV7-9 and TRBJ1-1, with D possibly TRBD1 on 6 matching bases. This CDR3 has 14 amino acids. Germline CDR1 reads SEHNR; CDR2 reads FQNEAQ (reference sequence). Trimming removed 5 bases from V and 4 bases from J, with 14 bases in between. The CDR3 here is CASSPQGTGTEAFF. The CDR3 region has the DNA TGTGCCAGCAGCCCCCAGGGGACGGGCACTGAAGCTTTCTTT. Based on the CDR3 plus reference TRBV7-9 and TRBJ1-1, the full variable domain is DTGVSQNPRHKITKRGQNVTFRCDPISEHNRLYWYRQTLGQGPEFLTYFQNEAQLEKSRLLSDRFSAERPKGSFSTLEIQRTEQGDSAMYLCASSPQGTGTEAFFGQGTRLTVV.

The chain recombines TRBV7-9 with TRBJ1-1; maybe TRBD1 (6 bases). Trimming pared 5 bases from V and 4 bases from J, leaving 11 bases between. This CDR3 spans 13 amino acids. Germline V gene data show CDR1 as SEHNR and CDR2 as FQNEAQ (reference sequence). The CDR3, as DNA: TGTGCCAGCAGCCGGGGCAGGGGCACTGAAGCTTTCTTT. This gives the protein CASSRGRGTEAFF.

This chain connects TRBV18 to TRBJ1-5; D possibly corresponds to TRBD1 (6 bases). The germline V and J ends were trimmed by 1 base and 7 bases, with 17 bases remaining between them. CDR1 KGHSH and CDR2 LQKENI come from the germline V gene. This CDR3 is built from 16 residues. CDR3 loop: CASSPRTTGIGQPQHF. The CDR3 nucleotides read TGTGCCAGCTCACCACGGACTACAGGGATCGGGCAGCCCCAGCATTTT.

This sequence joins TRBV18 and TRBJ1-5; a weak D match, TRBD1 (6 bases). This CDR3 has 17 residues. Trimming stripped 3 bases from V and 0 bases from J, with 15 bases between. The V gene's germline CDR1 is KGHSH and CDR2 LQKENI. CDR3 in amino acids: CASSPNSRGDSNQPQHF. Written as DNA, the CDR3 is TGTGCCAGCTCACCGAATAGTAGGGGGGATAGCAATCAGCCCCAGCATTTT.

V usage is TRBV19 and J usage is TRBJ1-6, with D perhaps TRBD1 (6 bases). The ends were cut back, 4 bases at V and 13 bases at J, with 17 bases in the middle. CDR3 size: 14 residues. CDR1 is LNHDA and CDR2 is SQIVND in the germline V gene (reference sequence). The CDR3 sequence is CASSTGQRVSPLHF. The CDR3 coding sequence is TGTGCCAGTAGTACCGGACAGAGAGTCTCTCCCCTCCACTTT. The full variable domain, with the rest looked up from reference TRBV19 and TRBJ1-6, is DGGITQSPKYLFRKEGQNVTLSCEQNLNHDAMYWYRQDPGQGLRLIYYSQIVNDFQKGDIAEGYSVSREKKESFPLTVTSAQKNPTAFYLCASSTGQRVSPLHFGNGTRLTVT.

This chain uses TRBV6-1 with TRBJ1-2; TRBD1 matches at 9 bases. Germline V gene lookup returns CDR1 MNHNS and CDR2 SASEGT. The CDR3 consists of 15 residues. V lost 5 bases to trimming and J lost 2 bases; unmatched junction nucleotides: 6. CDR3 in amino acids: CASSRTGEANYGYTF. CDR3 DNA sequence: TGTGCCAGCAGTCGGACAGGGGAAGCCAACTATGGCTACACCTTC.

The chain employs TRBV4-1 and TRBJ2-7; 8 bases match TRBD2. CDR3 length equals 15 residues. The germline V gene has CDR1 MGHRA and CDR2 YSYEKL. V was pared by 0 bases and J by 4 bases, with 5 bases of the junction left unmatched. DNA of the CDR3: TGCGCCAGCAGCCAAGATTCGAGCGGGAGATACGAGCAGTACTTC. This translates into CASSQDSSGRYEQYF.

The chain links TRBV7-9 to TRBJ2-7; tentative D call: TRBD2 (5 bases). There are 14 residues in the CDR3. The germline CDR1 and CDR2 sequences are SEHNR and FQNEAQ (reference sequence). The V gene lost 5 bases and the J gene lost 0 bases, with 11 bases spanning the gap. The CDR3 region is CASSGQRLSYEQYF. The CDR3 region has the DNA TGTGCCAGCAGCGGCCAGCGGCTCTCCTACGAGCAGTACTTC.

The chain combines TRBV7-9 with TRBJ2-1; 14 nucleotides match TRBD2. From germline, CDR1 is SEHNR and CDR2 FQNEAQ (reference sequence). This CDR3 spans 19 amino acids. Trimming at V came to 3 bases and at J to 1 base, leaving 8 bases not matched to a gene. The CDR3 region has the DNA TGTGCCAGCAGCTTTCCGGGACTAGCGGGAGAGGGTTCCTACAATGAGCAGTTCTTC. Its protein product is CASSFPGLAGEGSYNEQFF.

V and J are TRBV7-2 and TRBJ2-2; weak D call: TRBD2 (6 bases). The CDR3 length is 14 residues. Per germline, CDR1 SGHTA and CDR2 FQGNSA. The germline V and J ends were trimmed by 4 bases and 1 base, with 7 bases remaining between them. The CDR3 sequence: CASSWGENTGELFF. CDR3 sequence (DNA): TGTGCCAGCAGCTGGGGGGAGAACACCGGGGAGCTGTTTTTT. Full variable domain (outside the CDR3, taken from reference TRBV7-2 and TRBJ2-2): GAGVSQSPSNKVTEKGKDVELRCDPISGHTALYWYRQSLGQGLEFLIYFQGNSAPDKSGLPSDRFSAERTGGSVSTLTIQRTQQEDSAVYLCASSWGENTGELFFGEGSRLTVL.